The 30 T cell receptor beta chains in this list originate from one sample, sequenced in a study of cytomegalovirus exposure and HLA in healthy donors. This PCR relied on a set of 60 Vbeta primers and 13 Jbeta primers. Libraries were prepared by immunoSEQ multiplex PCR; TCRdb keeps only in-frame clonotypes and omits some of them. Among some 130,000 clones listed, about 74% were seen once. The sample comprised PBMCs. These receptors came from a man aged 35 to 55 in good health and CMV-seronegative.

This clone appeared once. This chain connects TRBV27 to TRBJ2-1, with D possibly matching TRBD2 (5 bases). The CDR3 runs 15 residues. V dropped 3 bases and J dropped 0 bases, with 9 bases sitting between them. Germline CDR1 is MNHEY and CDR2 is SMNVEV (reference sequence). The CDR3 coding sequence is TGTGCCAGCAGTTTGAGGGCTAGCTCCTACAATGAGCAGTTCTTC. Translating gives CASSLRASSYNEQFF.

The chain has TRBV7-2 and TRBJ2-7; D ambiguous. CDR1 SGHTA and CDR2 FQGNSA come from the germline V gene. V lost 3 bases and J 0 bases, leaving 3 bases between the germline ends. This CDR3 is 12 amino acids long. This CDR3 reads CASSFNSYEQYF. The CDR3, as DNA: TGTGCCAGCAGCTTTAACTCCTACGAGCAGTACTTC.

V is TRBV5-4 and J is TRBJ1-1; possible D gene TRBD1, 5 bases. This CDR3 has 14 residues. V was clipped by 2 bases and J by 6 bases, with 14 bases between them. The germline V gene has CDR1 SGHNT and CDR2 YYREEE (reference sequence). DNA of the CDR3: TGTGCCAGCAGCTTAATCGACATGGGGCCTGAAGCTTTCTTT. The encoded protein is CASSLIDMGPEAFF.

The CDR3 here is CASSEAFWDNPQETQYF. The CDR3 coding sequence is TGTGCCAGCAGTGAAGCCTTCTGGGACAACCCACAAGAGACCCAGTACTTC. The rearrangement joins TRBV6-1 to TRBJ2-5; D might be TRBD1 (6 bases). Germline CDR1 reads MNHNS; CDR2 reads SASEGT. The CDR3 spans 17 residues. Trimming pared 0 bases from V and 2 bases from J, leaving 16 bases between.

The chain combines TRBV2 with TRBJ2-7; a possible D gene is TRBD2 (6 bases). The CDR3 sequence is 13 residues long. Trimming removed 4 bases from V and 2 bases from J, with 9 bases in between. Germline CDR1 and CDR2: SNHLY and FYNNEI. CDR3 region: CASSGAGPYEQYF. The CDR3 nucleotides read TGTGCCAGCAGTGGTGCGGGGCCCTACGAGCAGTACTTC.

This chain links TRBV6-1 with TRBJ1-5; D perhaps matches TRBD1 (5 bases). CDR1 is MNHNS and CDR2 is SASEGT in the germline V gene. Trimming stripped 4 bases from V and 6 bases from J, with 16 bases between. The CDR3 is made up of 15 amino acids. The CDR3 is CASSAGGGRAQPQHF. In DNA, the CDR3 is TGTGCCAGCAGTGCCGGTGGGGGGAGGGCTCAGCCCCAGCATTTT.

This chain links TRBV7-2 with TRBJ1-2; D is perhaps TRBD1 (5 bases). Germline V gives CDR1 SGHTA, CDR2 FQGNSA. The CDR3 spans 14 residues. Trimming pared 5 bases from V and 4 bases from J, leaving 14 bases between. CDR3 DNA: TGTGCCAGCAGCACTCGACAGAACCTCTATGGCTACACCTTC. Translated, it gives CASSTRQNLYGYTF.

This clone showed up just a few times. The rearrangement uses TRBV6-6 and TRBJ1-1; 8 nucleotides line up with TRBD1. V dropped 2 bases and J dropped 4; count of bases not matched to a gene: 9. This CDR3 contains 16 residues. Germline V lookup: CDR1 MNHNY, CDR2 SVGAGI (reference sequence). In DNA, the CDR3 is TGTGCCAGCAGTTACGGTCAGGGGGCGCGGATCACTGAAGCTTTCTTT. It encodes CASSYGQGARITEAFF.

The genes are TRBV15 and TRBJ2-5; weak D call: TRBD1 (6 bases). The V and J ends lost 0 bases and 5 bases respectively, with 13 bases between them. Germline V gene sequence: CDR1 LNHNV, CDR2 YYDKDF (reference sequence). The CDR3 is made up of 15 amino acids. The CDR3 nucleotides are TGTGCCACCAGCAGAGATCTCAGGGGTAGGGAGACCCAGTACTTC. Residues: CATSRDLRGRETQYF.

The chain recombines TRBV19 with TRBJ1-1; no definite D call. The CDR3 totals 13 residues. Germline V gene lookup returns CDR1 LNHDA and CDR2 SQIVND (reference sequence). V was shortened by 5 bases and J by 0 bases, with 7 bases between the two germline ends. DNA of the CDR3: TGTGCCAGTAGTCGACTGTTGAACACTGAAGCTTTCTTT. It codes for CASSRLLNTEAFF.

This chain joins TRBV5-6 and TRBJ2-2; the D is unclear. The germline V gene has CDR1 SGHDT and CDR2 YYEEEE. This CDR3 has 17 residues. Trimming took 4 bases from V and 2 from J, leaving 18 bases between them. The CDR3 is CASSRIRSRPNTGELFF. CDR3 DNA sequence: TGTGCCAGCAGCCGGATACGGAGCAGACCCAACACCGGGGAGCTGTTTTTT.

V usage is TRBV30 and J usage is TRBJ2-1, with 9 bases that match TRBD2. V dropped 1 base and J dropped 10; count of bases not matched to a gene: 11. The V gene's germline CDR1 is GTSNPN and CDR2 SVGIG (reference sequence). The CDR3 runs 15 residues. CDR3 in amino acids: CAWSADSRLAGEQFF. The CDR3 DNA sequence: TGTGCCTGGAGTGCCGACTCTCGGCTAGCGGGGGAGCAGTTCTTC.

A single count supports this clone. This chain uses TRBV5-4 with TRBJ2-7; 7 nucleotides line up with TRBD1. The CDR3 extends over 13 amino acids. The V gene end was trimmed by 2 bases and the J gene end by 2 bases; junction bases not matched to a gene: 1. Looked up from germline, CDR1 is SGHNT and CDR2 is YYREEE (reference sequence). CDR3 in DNA: TGTGCCAGCAGCTTAGACAGGGCCTACGAGCAGTACTTC. Translating it yields CASSLDRAYEQYF. The full variable domain, rest sourced from reference TRBV5-4 and TRBJ2-7, is ETGVTQSPTHLIKTRGQQVTLRCSSQSGHNTVSWYQQALGQGPQFIFQYYREEENGRGNFPPRFSGLQFPNYSSELNVNALELDDSALYLCASSLDRAYEQYFGPGTRLTVT.

This chain connects TRBV2 to TRBJ2-1; maybe TRBD2 (5 bases). The CDR3 runs 14 residues. CDR1 SNHLY and CDR2 FYNNEI come from the germline V gene. V was cut by 6 bases and J by 7 bases, with 16 bases left in between. The CDR3 DNA reads TGTGCCAGCAGCAGAGATTACGGACTGAATGAGCAGTTCTTC. This translates into CASSRDYGLNEQFF.

V gene TRBV7-9 combines with J gene TRBJ2-3; 7 nucleotides match TRBD1. CDR3 length: 16 residues. V trimming: 5 bases; J trimming: 2 bases; junction bases outside the gene matches: 10. Looked up from germline, CDR1 is SEHNR and CDR2 is FQNEAQ (reference sequence). CDR3 in amino acids: CASSPSRGLPTDTQYF. The CDR3 DNA reads TGTGCCAGCAGCCCCTCGAGGGGGCTACCCACAGATACGCAGTATTTT.

The chain links TRBV6-5 to TRBJ2-3, with TRBD2 identical over 7 bases. Germline CDR1 and CDR2: MNHEY and SVGAGI. V dropped 6 bases and J dropped 3; count of bases not matched to a gene: 0. This CDR3 comprises 12 residues. CDR3 nucleotides: TGTGCCAGCAGGGGGGGGACAGATACGCAGTATTTT. It specifies CASRGGTDTQYF.

This chain joins TRBV4-1 and TRBJ1-1; 10 nucleotides match TRBD1. The V and J ends lost 3 bases and 11 bases, in that order; junction bases with no gene match: 12. Germline V gene data show CDR1 as MGHRA and CDR2 as YSYEKL. CDR3 length: 15 amino acids. The CDR3 here is CASSQAGTGAPGAFF. The CDR3 bases are TGCGCCAGCAGCCAGGCCGGGACAGGGGCTCCTGGGGCTTTCTTT.

This chain uses TRBV7-2 with TRBJ1-2, with TRBD1 matching over 7 bases. The V gene's germline CDR1 is SGHTA and CDR2 FQGNSA. V trimming: 5 bases; J trimming: 8 bases; junction bases outside the gene matches: 17. The CDR3 is 16 residues long. The CDR3 sequence is CASSPGTVRGYGGYTF. CDR3 DNA sequence: TGTGCCAGCAGCCCTGGGACAGTCCGGGGCTATGGCGGCTACACCTTC.

This chain uses TRBV29-1 with TRBJ2-7, with TRBD1 identical over 12 bases. CDR1 is SQVTM, CDR2 ANQGSEA, per germline. Trimming took 6 bases from V and 2 from J; bases not matched to a gene: 5. The CDR3 runs 14 residues. The CDR3 here is CSVLGQGATYEQYF. The CDR3 coding sequence is TGCAGCGTCCTGGGACAGGGGGCGACCTACGAGCAGTACTTC.

The rearrangement joins TRBV7-3 to TRBJ1-1, with D uncertain. The V end lost 1 base, the J end lost 4 bases, and 10 bases lay between the germline ends. The germline CDR1 and CDR2 sequences are SGHTA and FQGTGA. The CDR3 loop spans 14 amino acids. DNA for the CDR3: TGTGCCAGCAGCTTAAAGCCGGGAGGCACTGAAGCTTTCTTT. Its translation: CASSLKPGGTEAFF.

This rearrangement joins TRBV9 to TRBJ1-3; no reliable D call. V was trimmed by 4 bases and J by 4 bases, leaving 15 bases between them. The germline V gene has CDR1 SGDLS and CDR2 YYNGEE. This CDR3 region has 15 residues. CDR3 region: CASSSGRGSGNTIYF. In DNA form, the CDR3 reads TGTGCCAGCAGCTCCGGGCGGGGTTCAGGAAACACCATATATTTT.

The chain employs TRBV7-9 and TRBJ1-3; 8 bases align to TRBD1. CDR3 length: 16 residues. J lost 0 bases, V lost 6 bases, and 7 bases had no gene match. Germline CDR1 is SEHNR and CDR2 is FQNEAQ (reference sequence). The CDR3 region is CASRSTGENSGNTIYF. The CDR3 DNA reads TGTGCCAGCAGGTCGACAGGGGAGAACTCTGGAAACACCATATATTTT.

The J gene is TRBJ2-1, the V gene TRBV4-1; D is undetermined. From germline, CDR1 is MGHRA and CDR2 YSYEKL. The length of the CDR3 is 16 residues. With 2 bases removed from V and 10 bases from J, the gap between germline ends came to 21 bases. This CDR3 is CASSQPREALKSEQFF. In nucleotides, the CDR3 is TGCGCCAGCAGCCAACCCCGTGAAGCCTTAAAATCAGAGCAGTTCTTC.

This chain uses TRBV10-3 with TRBJ2-2; 8 bases agree with TRBD1. The CDR3 runs to 16 residues. CDR1 is ENHRY and CDR2 is SYGVKD in the germline V gene. V dropped 5 bases and J dropped 0; count of bases not matched to a gene: 5. The CDR3, as DNA: TGTGCCATCAGTAAGACAGGGGCGACGAACACCGGGGAGCTGTTTTTT. This encodes CAISKTGATNTGELFF.

This clone has only one observation. The chain has TRBV9 and TRBJ2-1; TRBD2 agrees at 10 bases. With V trimmed by 2 bases and J by 7 bases, 6 bases remained unmatched. Germline CDR1 SGDLS, CDR2 YYNGEE. The CDR3 covers 15 residues. The CDR3 region is CASSVLAGAGNEQFF. CDR3 nucleotide sequence: TGTGCCAGCAGCGTCCTAGCGGGAGCCGGGAATGAGCAGTTCTTC.

This chain uses TRBV5-1 with TRBJ1-1, with 7 bases that match TRBD1. CDR3 size: 15 residues. Germline CDR1 reads SGHRS; CDR2 reads YFSETQ. Trimming took 0 bases from V and 2 from J; bases not matched to a gene: 4. The CDR3 loop reads CASSLGGTVNTEAFF. CDR3 in DNA: TGCGCCAGCAGCTTGGGGGGGACAGTTAACACTGAAGCTTTCTTT.

CDR3 amino acids: CASRGAGGGTGELFF. CDR3 in DNA: TGTGCCAGCAGGGGGGCCGGGGGGGGCACCGGGGAGCTGTTTTTT. The chain uses TRBV6-6 and TRBJ2-2; 8 bases are a match to TRBD2. Germline V gives CDR1 MNHNY, CDR2 SVGAGI (reference sequence). The V and J ends lost 6 bases and 4 bases, in that order; junction bases with no gene match: 7. This CDR3 comprises 15 residues.

The chain carries TRBV5-6 and TRBJ1-1; 10 bases match TRBD1. Trimming took 3 bases from V and 3 from J; bases not matched to a gene: 11. CDR1 and CDR2 (germline): SGHDT, YYEEEE. This CDR3 contains 17 residues. As DNA, the CDR3 is TGTGCCAGCAGCTCGACAGGGGGCCTATCAGTTGACACTGAAGCTTTCTTT. The encoded protein is CASSSTGGLSVDTEAFF.

The genes are TRBV30 and TRBJ2-7; a possible D gene is TRBD2 (5 bases). This CDR3 contains 11 residues. Germline V gives CDR1 GTSNPN, CDR2 SVGIG (reference sequence). The V gene lost 3 bases and the J gene lost 7 bases, with 10 bases spanning the gap. The CDR3 sequence: CAWREAREQYF. The CDR3 DNA is TGTGCCTGGAGGGAGGCGCGTGAGCAGTACTTC.

J is TRBJ2-7 and V is TRBV7-2; 9 nucleotides match TRBD1. CDR1 is SGHTA, CDR2 FQGNSA, per germline. Unmatched junction bases numbered 4, after V lost 2 bases and J lost 2 bases. There are 15 residues in the CDR3. The CDR3 region has the DNA TGTGCCAGCAGCTTATCGGGACAGGGAACCTACGAGCAGTACTTC. Translation gives CASSLSGQGTYEQYF.